The sequence of this T cell receptor beta chain was determined in a study of T cells expressing NK-cell markers. Across the study: According to the study, TCR beta repertoires originated from sorted CD3+CD56+NKG2C+, CD3+CD56+NKG2C- and CD3+CD56-NKG2C+ T cells.

This CDR3 has 16 residues. Germline CDR1 is MDHEN and CDR2 is SYDVKM. Production of TCR beta cDNA relied on 5'RACE template switching with UMIs. Reanalyzing the 5' RACE reads, TCRdb keeps one entry per CDR3 protein, without DNA. Listed are 300,000 to 450,000 distinct CDR3 sequences; around 4.9% falls within the top ten. The rearrangement links TRBV28 to TRBJ2-7; checking the TCRdb D call of TRBD1 is not possible without DNA. The TCR sequence derives from a man aged 18-69 years in good health. The specimen sequenced was blood T cells: a sorted CD56 or NKG2C T cell subset, CD4+ or CD8+ T cells, or bulk PBMC T cells (not recorded which). The CDR3 region is CASRPTGGPAGYEQYF.